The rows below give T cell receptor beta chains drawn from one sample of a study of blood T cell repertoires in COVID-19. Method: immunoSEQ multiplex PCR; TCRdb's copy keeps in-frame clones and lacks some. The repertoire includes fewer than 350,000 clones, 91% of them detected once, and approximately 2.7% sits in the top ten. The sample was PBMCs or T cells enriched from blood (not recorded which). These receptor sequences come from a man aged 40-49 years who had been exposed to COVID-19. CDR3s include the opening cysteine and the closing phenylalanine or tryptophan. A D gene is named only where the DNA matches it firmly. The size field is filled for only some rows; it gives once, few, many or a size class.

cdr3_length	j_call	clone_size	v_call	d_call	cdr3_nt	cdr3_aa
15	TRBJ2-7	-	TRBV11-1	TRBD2	TGTGCCAGCAGCTATACTAGCGGGCGGTTCTACGAGCAGTACTTC	CASSYTSGRFYEQYF
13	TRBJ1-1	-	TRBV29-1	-	TGCAGCGTTACCTTGGGGGGGAACACTGAAGCTTTCTTT	CSVTLGGNTEAFF
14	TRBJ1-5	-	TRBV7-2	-	TGTGCCAGCAGCTTAGGAATGGAGCACCAGCCCCAGCATTTT	CASSLGMEHQPQHF
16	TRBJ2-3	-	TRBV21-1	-	TGTGCCAGCAGCAACACTAGCGGGAGGGCGCAAAATACGCAGTATTTT	CASSNTSGRAQNTQYF
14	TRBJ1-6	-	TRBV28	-	TGTGCCACCTACTCCGGGACAAACAATTCACCCCTCCACTTT	CATYSGTNNSPLHF
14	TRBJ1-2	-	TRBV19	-	TGTGCCAGTAGTCCGGGACACAAATTCTATGGCTACACCTTC	CASSPGHKFYGYTF
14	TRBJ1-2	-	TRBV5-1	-	TGCGCCAGCAGCCACGGACAGACCTCCTATGGCTACACCTTC	CASSHGQTSYGYTF
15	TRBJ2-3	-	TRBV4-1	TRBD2	TGCGCCAGCAGCCAAAGAGCGGGAGGTAAAGATACGCAGTATTTT	CASSQRAGGKDTQYF
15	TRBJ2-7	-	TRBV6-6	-	TGTGCCAGCAGTTTCCGGGACACAATCTCCTACGAGCAGTACTTC	CASSFRDTISYEQYF
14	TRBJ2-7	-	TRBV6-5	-	TGTGCCAGCAGCCTACCGGGGGACAGCTACGAGCAGTACTTC	CASSLPGDSYEQYF
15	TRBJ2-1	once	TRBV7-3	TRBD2	TGTGCCAGCCCCCTCGGACTAGCGGGACACAATGAGCAGTTCTTC	CASPLGLAGHNEQFF
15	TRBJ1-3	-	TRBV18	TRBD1	TGTGCCAGCTCAGTCGGACAGGGGAATGGAAACACCATATATTTT	CASSVGQGNGNTIYF
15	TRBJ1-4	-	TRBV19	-	TGTGCCAGCAGTAGGGGAGGGACCACTAATGAAAAACTGTTTTTT	CASSRGGTTNEKLFF
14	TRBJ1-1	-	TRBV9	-	TGTGCCAGCAGCGTAGAAGGACAGTCGGCTGAAGCTTTCTTT	CASSVEGQSAEAFF
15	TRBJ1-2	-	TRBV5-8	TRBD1	TGTGCCAGCAGCATTGGACAGGTGACCTTCTATGGCTACACCTTC	CASSIGQVTFYGYTF
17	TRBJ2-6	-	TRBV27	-	TGTGCCAGCAGTTTAGTATCTCCAGGGGCTGGGGCCAACGTCCTGACTTTC	CASSLVSPGAGANVLTF
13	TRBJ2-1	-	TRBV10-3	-	TGTGCCATCAGTGACCACTACTACAATGAGCAGTTCTTC	CAISDHYYNEQFF
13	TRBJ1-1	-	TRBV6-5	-	TGTGCCAGCAGTATAGATCCGTGGACTGAAGCTTTCTTT	CASSIDPWTEAFF
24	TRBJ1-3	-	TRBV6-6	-	TGTGCCAGCAGTCTCGAACGTCAGGGGCTCTTAATACAAGCCCACAAGAACTCTGGAAACACCATATATTTT	CASSLERQGLLIQAHKNSGNTIYF
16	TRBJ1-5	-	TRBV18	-	TGTGCCAGCTCACCACCTGGACAGACAAGCAATCAGCCCCAGCATTTT	CASSPPGQTSNQPQHF
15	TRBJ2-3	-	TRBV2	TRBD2	TGTGCCAGCAGGCTAGCGGGGGGCTCCACAGATACGCAGTATTTT	CASRLAGGSTDTQYF
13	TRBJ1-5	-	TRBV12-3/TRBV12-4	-	TGTGCCAGCTCACGGCAGGGGTTTCAGCCCCAGCATTTT	CASSRQGFQPQHF
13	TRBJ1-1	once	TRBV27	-	TGTGCCAGCAGGCCGTCACTAAACACTGAAGCTTTCTTT	CASRPSLNTEAFF
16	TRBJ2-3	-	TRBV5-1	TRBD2	TGCGCCAGCAGCTTGGGACTAGCGGGAGCCACAGATACGCAGTATTTT	CASSLGLAGATDTQYF
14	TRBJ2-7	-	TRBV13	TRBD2	TGTGCCAGCAGCTTACTAGCTAGCGGGAGCCATCAGTACTTC	CASSLLASGSHQYF
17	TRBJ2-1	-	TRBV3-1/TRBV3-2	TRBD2	TGTGCCAGCAGCCAAGACCTCGGACTAGCTAAACCCAATGAGCAGTTCTTC	CASSQDLGLAKPNEQFF
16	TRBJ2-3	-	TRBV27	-	TGTGCCAGCAGTCTAGAGGGGTGGGACAACACAGATACGCAGTATTTT	CASSLEGWDNTDTQYF
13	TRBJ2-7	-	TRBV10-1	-	TGCGCCAGCAGTCCGGAGTTATCCTACGAGCAGTACTTC	CASSPELSYEQYF
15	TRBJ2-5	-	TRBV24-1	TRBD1	TGTGCCACCAGTGACCGGACAGGTATACAAGAGACCCAGTACTTC	CATSDRTGIQETQYF
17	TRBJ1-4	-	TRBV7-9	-	TGTGCCAGCAGCTTAGCCATAACACCTGCAACTAATGAAAAACTGTTTTTT	CASSLAITPATNEKLFF
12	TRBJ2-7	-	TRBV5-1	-	TGCGCCAGCAGCTTCGGGCAGGGCGAGCAGTACTTC	CASSFGQGEQYF
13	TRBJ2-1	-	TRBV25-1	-	TGTGCCAGCGGACGAGGGATTTTGGATGAGCAGTTCTTC	CASGRGILDEQFF
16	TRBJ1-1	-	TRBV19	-	TGTGCCAGTAGTCGCCCACAGGGAATTTTAGCCACTGAAGCTTTCTTT	CASSRPQGILATEAFF
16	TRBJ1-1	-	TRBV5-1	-	TGCGCCAGCAGCATTCTCCGGGACACCATGAACACTGAAGCTTTCTTT	CASSILRDTMNTEAFF
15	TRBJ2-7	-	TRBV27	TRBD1	TGTGCCAGCAGTTTCCTAGGACAGGGTCATCACGAGCAGTACTTC	CASSFLGQGHHEQYF
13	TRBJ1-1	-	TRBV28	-	TGTGCCAGCAGTTTCGTCGGACAGACGGAAGCTTTCTTT	CASSFVGQTEAFF
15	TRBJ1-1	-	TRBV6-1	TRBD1	TGTGCCAGCAGTGAGGGGGACAGGGTAAGGACTGAAGCTTTCTTT	CASSEGDRVRTEAFF
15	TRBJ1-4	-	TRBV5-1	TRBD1	TGCGCCAGCAGCTTCGACAGGGTAACTAATGAAAAACTGTTTTTT	CASSFDRVTNEKLFF
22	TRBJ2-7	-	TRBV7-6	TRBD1	TGTGCCAGCAGCTTAGAAATCAGCTTGGCAGGGGGCTCCAGCCCCCTATTTTACGAGCAGTACTTC	CASSLEISLAGGSSPLFYEQYF
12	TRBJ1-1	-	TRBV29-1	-	TGCAGCTACTCGAAAACAGGGACGGAAGCTTTCTTT	CSYSKTGTEAFF
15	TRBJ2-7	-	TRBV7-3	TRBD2	TGTGCCAGCAGCCAAACAGCGGGAGCGGCCTACGAGCAGTACTTC	CASSQTAGAAYEQYF
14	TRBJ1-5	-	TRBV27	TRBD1	TGTGCCACCGGGACAGGGGGTAGCAATCAGCCCCAGCATTTT	CATGTGGSNQPQHF
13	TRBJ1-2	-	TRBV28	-	TGTGCCAGCAGTTTCTCGTCTAACTATGGCTACACCTTC	CASSFSSNYGYTF
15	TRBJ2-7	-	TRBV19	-	TGTGCCAGTAGTATGAGAGGAGGGCCGGGCTACGAGCAGTACTTC	CASSMRGGPGYEQYF
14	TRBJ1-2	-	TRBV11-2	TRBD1	TGTGCCAGCAGCCATGGACAGGGTTCGTACGGCTACACCTTC	CASSHGQGSYGYTF
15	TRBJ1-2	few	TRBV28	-	TGTGCCAGCAGCCACGGGGGGGTCGGGTTGTATGGCTACACCTTC	CASSHGGVGLYGYTF
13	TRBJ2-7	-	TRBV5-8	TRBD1	TGTGCCAGCAGCTGGACAGGGGGCTACGAGCAGTACTTC	CASSWTGGYEQYF
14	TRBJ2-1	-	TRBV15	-	TGTGCCACCAGCAGGGGCGGGCCATACAATGAGCAGTTCTTC	CATSRGGPYNEQFF
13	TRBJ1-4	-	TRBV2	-	TGTGCCATCCAATATAGCCCGGCTGAAAAACTGTTTTTT	CAIQYSPAEKLFF
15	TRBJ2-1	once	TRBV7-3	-	TGTGCCAGCAGCTTAACTAGCGGAGACTACAATGAGCAGTTCTTC	CASSLTSGDYNEQFF
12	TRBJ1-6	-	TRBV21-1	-	TGTGCCAGCAGCAAAATGGAGGAACCCCTCCACTTT	CASSKMEEPLHF
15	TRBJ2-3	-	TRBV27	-	TGTGCCAGCAGTCCACAGGGTTCGGCAGCAGATACGCAGTATTTT	CASSPQGSAADTQYF
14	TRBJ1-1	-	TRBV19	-	TGTGCCAGTAGTACCCAGGGGCACGGCACTGAAGCTTTCTTT	CASSTQGHGTEAFF
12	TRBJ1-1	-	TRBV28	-	TGTGCCAGCAGTTTATCACGAAGAGGTGCTTTCTTT	CASSLSRRGAFF